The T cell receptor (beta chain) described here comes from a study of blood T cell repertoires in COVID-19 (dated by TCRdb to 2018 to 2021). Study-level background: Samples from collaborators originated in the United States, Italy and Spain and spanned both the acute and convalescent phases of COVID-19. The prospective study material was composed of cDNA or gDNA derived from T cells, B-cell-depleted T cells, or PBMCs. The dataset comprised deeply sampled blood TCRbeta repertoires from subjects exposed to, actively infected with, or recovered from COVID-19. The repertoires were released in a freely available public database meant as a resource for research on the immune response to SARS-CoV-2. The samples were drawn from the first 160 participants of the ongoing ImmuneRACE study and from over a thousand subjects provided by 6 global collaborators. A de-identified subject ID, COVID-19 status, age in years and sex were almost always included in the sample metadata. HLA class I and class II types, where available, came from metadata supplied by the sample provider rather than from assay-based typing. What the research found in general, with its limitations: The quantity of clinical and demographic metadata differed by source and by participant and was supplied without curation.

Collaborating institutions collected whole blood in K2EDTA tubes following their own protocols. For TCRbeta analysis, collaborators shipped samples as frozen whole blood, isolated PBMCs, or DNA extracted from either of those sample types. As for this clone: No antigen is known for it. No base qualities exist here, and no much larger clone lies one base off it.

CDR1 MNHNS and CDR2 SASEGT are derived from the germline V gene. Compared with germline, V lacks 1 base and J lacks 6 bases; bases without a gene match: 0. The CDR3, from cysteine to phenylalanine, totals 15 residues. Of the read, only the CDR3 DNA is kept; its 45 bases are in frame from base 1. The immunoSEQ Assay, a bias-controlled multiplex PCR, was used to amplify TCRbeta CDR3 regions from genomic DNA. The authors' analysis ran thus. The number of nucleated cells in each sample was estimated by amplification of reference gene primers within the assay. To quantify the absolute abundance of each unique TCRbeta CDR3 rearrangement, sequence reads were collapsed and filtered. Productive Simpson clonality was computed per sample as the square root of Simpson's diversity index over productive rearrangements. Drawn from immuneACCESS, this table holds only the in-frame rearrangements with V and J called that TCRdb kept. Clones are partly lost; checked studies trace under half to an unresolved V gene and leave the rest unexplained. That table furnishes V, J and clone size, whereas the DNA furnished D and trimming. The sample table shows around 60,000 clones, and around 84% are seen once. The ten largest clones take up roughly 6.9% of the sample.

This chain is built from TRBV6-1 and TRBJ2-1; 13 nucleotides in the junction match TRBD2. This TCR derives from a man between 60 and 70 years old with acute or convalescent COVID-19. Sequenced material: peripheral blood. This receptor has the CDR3 CASSEGLAGGNEQFF. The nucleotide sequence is TGTGCCAGCAGTGAAGGACTAGCGGGGGGCAATGAGCAGTTCTTC.